This T cell receptor beta chain appears in the sequencing data of a study of CD8 T cells in Susac syndrome. Those who served as multiple sclerosis controls were treatment-naive patients with stable or active relapsing-remitting disease. cDNA came from roughly 0.47 to 1 ug RNA primed by random hexamers. TCRdb reanalysed the immunoSEQ multiplex PCR reads using MiXCR and keeps one entry per CDR3 protein. The sample yields a few hundred thousand distinct CDR3 sequences, 85% to 95% seen once. The CDR3 contains 15 residues. The V end lost 4 bases, the J end lost 2 bases, and 13 bases lay between the germline ends. Germline V gene data show CDR1 as MGHRA and CDR2 as YSYEKL.

The sequenced sample consisted of CD4+ T cells from PBMCs. The chain is built from TRBV4-1 and TRBJ2-3; D possibly matches TRBD1 or TRBD2 (6 bases each). The receptor comes from a human donor with multiple sclerosis. This chain's CDR3 is CASSLGGYDTDTQYF. CDR3 in DNA: TGCGCCAGCAGCCTCGGGGGCTATGACACAGATACGCAGTATTTT.